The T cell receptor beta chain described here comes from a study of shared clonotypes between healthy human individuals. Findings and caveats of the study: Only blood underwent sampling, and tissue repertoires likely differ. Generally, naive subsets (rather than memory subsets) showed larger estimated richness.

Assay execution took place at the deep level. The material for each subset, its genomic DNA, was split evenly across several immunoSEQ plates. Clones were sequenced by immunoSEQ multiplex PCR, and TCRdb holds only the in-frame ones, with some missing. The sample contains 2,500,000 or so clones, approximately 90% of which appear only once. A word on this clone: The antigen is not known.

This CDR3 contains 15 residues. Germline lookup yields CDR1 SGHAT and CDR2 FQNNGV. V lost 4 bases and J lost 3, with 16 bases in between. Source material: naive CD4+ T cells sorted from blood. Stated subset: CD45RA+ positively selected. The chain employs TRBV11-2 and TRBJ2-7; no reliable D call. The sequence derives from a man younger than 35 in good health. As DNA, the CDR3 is TGTGCCAGCAGCTACCTGTTGGCAGGATACTACGAGCAGTACTTC. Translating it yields CASSYLLAGYYEQYF.